This TCR beta chain was retrieved from a study of OX40 agonist ivuxolimab in advanced cancers. Study-wide background: Hepatocellular carcinoma, melanoma, renal cell or head and neck cancer was diagnosed in the dose-escalation patients. Averaging about 60 years in age, with a range of roughly 23 to 80, the cohort was 82.7% male.

Sequencing used immunoSEQ multiplex PCR; TCRdb keeps in-frame clones, though not all of them. The sample includes fewer than 100,000 clones, around nine tenths of them seen just once. Whole-study findings and limits: On average, CD8+ T cells had more expanded clones than CD4+.

A note on this clone: Its antigen is currently unknown.

This sample comprised CD4+ or CD8+ T cells sorted from blood, obtained in a trial of the OX40 agonist ivuxolimab. The TCR originated in an adult with an advanced solid tumor such as melanoma, head and neck, liver or kidney cancer.

Written as DNA, the CDR3 is TGTGCCAGCAGTTACGCTGAAGCTTTCTTT. Encoded protein: CASSYAEAFF. J is TRBJ1-1 and V is TRBV28; D call uncertain. Trimming shortened V by 4 bases and J by 6 bases, and 3 bases separated the two germline ends. Germline-derived CDR1 and CDR2 are MDHEN and SYDVKM. The CDR3 loop spans 10 amino acids.